The present entry profiles one T cell receptor beta chain with its context. Generated by immunoSEQ multiplex PCR, the TCRdb table keeps only in-frame clones and is missing some. The data show 120,000 or so clones, 55% to 75% seen once. The CDR3 runs to 16 residues. Germline lookup yields CDR1 SGHVS and CDR2 FNYEAQ. The V end lost 0 bases, the J end lost 0 bases, and 8 bases lay between the germline ends. These data come from a study of blood T cell repertoires in COVID-19. This TCR was sampled from a human donor with acute or convalescent COVID-19. The donor label of this sample is uncertain. Input material: peripheral blood. The chain couples TRBV7-6 to TRBJ2-2; a weak D match, TRBD1 (5 bases). The CDR3 reads CASSLAGAANTGELFF. Written as DNA, the CDR3 is TGTGCCAGCAGCTTAGCAGGGGCCGCGAACACCGGGGAGCTGTTTTTT.